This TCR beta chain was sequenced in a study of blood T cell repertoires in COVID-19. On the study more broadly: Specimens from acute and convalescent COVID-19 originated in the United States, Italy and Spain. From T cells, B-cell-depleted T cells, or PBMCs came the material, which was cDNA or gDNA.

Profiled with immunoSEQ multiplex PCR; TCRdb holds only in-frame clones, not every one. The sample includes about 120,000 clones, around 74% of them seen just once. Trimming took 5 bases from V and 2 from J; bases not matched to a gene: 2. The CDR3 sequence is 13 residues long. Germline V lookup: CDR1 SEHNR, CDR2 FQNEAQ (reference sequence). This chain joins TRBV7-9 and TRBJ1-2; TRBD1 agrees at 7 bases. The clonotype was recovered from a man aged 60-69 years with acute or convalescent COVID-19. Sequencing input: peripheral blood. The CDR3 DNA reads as TGTGCCAGCAGCGCACAGGGGAACTATGGCTACACCTTC. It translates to CASSAQGNYGYTF.